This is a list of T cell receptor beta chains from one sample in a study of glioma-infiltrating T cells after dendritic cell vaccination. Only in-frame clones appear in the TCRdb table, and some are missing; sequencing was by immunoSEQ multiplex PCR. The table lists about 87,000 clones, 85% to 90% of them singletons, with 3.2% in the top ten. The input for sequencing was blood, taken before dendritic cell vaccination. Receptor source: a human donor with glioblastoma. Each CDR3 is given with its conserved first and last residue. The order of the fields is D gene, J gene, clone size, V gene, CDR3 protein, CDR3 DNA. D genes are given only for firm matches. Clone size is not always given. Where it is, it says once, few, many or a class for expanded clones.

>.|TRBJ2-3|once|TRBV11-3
CASNLGSLGRTDTQYF
TGTGCCAGCAACCTAGGGTCTCTGGGGCGGACAGATACGCAGTATTTT
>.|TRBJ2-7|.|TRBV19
CASSPSDSAYEQYF
TGTGCCAGTAGTCCCTCGGACAGTGCCTACGAGCAGTACTTC
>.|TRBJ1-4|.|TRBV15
CATSRDQVGRGSEKLFF
TGTGCCACCAGCAGAGATCAAGTTGGTAGGGGTAGTGAAAAACTGTTTTTT
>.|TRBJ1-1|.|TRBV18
CASSPRQMNTEAFF
TGTGCCAGCTCACCACGGCAAATGAACACTGAAGCTTTCTTT
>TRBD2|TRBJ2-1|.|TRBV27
CASRDLAGRYEQFF
TGTGCCAGCAGGGATCTAGCGGGAAGGTATGAGCAGTTCTTC
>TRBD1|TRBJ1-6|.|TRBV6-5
CASTTGTGNSPLHF
TGTGCCAGCACGACGGGGACAGGGAATTCACCCCTCCACTTT
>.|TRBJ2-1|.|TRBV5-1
CASSLDGAYNEQFF
TGCGCCAGCAGCTTGGACGGGGCCTACAATGAGCAGTTCTTC
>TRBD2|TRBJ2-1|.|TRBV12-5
CASLLAGAYNEQFF
TGTGCTAGTCTACTAGCGGGGGCCTACAATGAGCAGTTCTTC
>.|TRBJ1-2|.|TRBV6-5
CASRDLAEGVDGYTF
TGTGCCAGCAGAGACCTTGCGGAAGGGGTCGACGGCTACACCTTC
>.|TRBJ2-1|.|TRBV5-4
CASSVYSHNEQFF
TGTGCCAGCAGCGTATACTCTCACAATGAGCAGTTCTTC
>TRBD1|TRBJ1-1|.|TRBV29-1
CSVDPTGAGTEAFF
TGCAGCGTTGATCCCACAGGGGCTGGCACTGAAGCTTTCTTT
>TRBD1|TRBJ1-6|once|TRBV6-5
CASWTGGSYNSPLHF
TGTGCCAGCTGGACAGGGGGGTCCTATAATTCCCCCCTCCACTTT
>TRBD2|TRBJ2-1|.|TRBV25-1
CASSGGGTSGINEQFF
TGTGCCAGCAGCGGCGGCGGGACTAGCGGGATCAATGAGCAGTTCTTC
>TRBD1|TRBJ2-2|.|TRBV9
CASSTGGSGELFF
TGTGCCAGCAGCACAGGGGGGTCCGGGGAGCTGTTTTTT
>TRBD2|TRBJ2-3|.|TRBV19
CASSKGTSGTTDTQYF
TGTGCCAGTAGTAAGGGGACTAGCGGGACCACAGATACGCAGTATTTT
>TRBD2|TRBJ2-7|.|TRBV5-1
CASSPGLASYEQYF
TGCGCCAGCTCCCCGGGACTAGCTTCCTACGAGCAGTACTTC
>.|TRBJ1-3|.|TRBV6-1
CASSRDIYSGNTIYF
TGTGCCAGCAGCCGGGACATTTACTCTGGAAACACCATATATTTT
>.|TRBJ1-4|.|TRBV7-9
CASSLGAGEKLFF
TGTGCCAGCAGCTTAGGTGCCGGGGAAAAACTGTTTTTT
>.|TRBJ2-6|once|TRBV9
CASSRHRTQTSSGANVLTF
TGTGCCAGCTCCCGACATCGAACACAAACGAGCTCTGGGGCCAACGTCCTGACTTTC
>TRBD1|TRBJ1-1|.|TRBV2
CASKHWTGLWGRGTEAFF
TGTGCCAGCAAACACTGGACAGGACTCTGGGGTAGGGGCACTGAAGCTTTCTTT
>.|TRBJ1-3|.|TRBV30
CAWSVGRVRDGNTIYF
TGTGCCTGGAGTGTAGGCAGGGTCCGAGATGGAAACACCATATATTTT
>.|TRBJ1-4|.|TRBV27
CASSLSETQGRGKLFF
TGTGCCAGCTCCCTTTCAGAGACACAAGGAAGGGGAAAACTGTTTTTT
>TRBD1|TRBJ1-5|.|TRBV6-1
CASSETDRVAQGQPQHF
TGTGCCAGCAGTGAAACCGACAGGGTGGCTCAGGGTCAGCCCCAGCATTTT
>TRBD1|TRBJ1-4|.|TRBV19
CASSSSGTALKLFF
TGTGCCAGTAGTTCCTCCGGGACAGCCTTAAAACTGTTTTTT
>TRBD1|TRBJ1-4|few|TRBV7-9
CASSLGRDSKEKLFF
TGTGCCAGCAGCTTAGGACGGGACAGTAAAGAAAAACTGTTTTTT
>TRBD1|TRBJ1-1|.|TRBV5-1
CASSDGQDLKNTEAFF
TGCGCCAGCAGCGACGGACAGGACCTTAAAAACACTGAAGCTTTCTTT
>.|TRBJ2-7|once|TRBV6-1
CASRVVGLTPVQYF
TGTGCCAGCAGGGTAGTCGGACTCACCCCCGTGCAGTACTTC
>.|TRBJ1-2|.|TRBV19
CASSIDRFGGYTF
TGTGCCAGTAGTATCGACAGGTTTGGTGGCTACACCTTC
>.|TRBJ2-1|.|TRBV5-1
CASSSEREQFF
TGCGCCAGCAGCTCAGAGAGGGAGCAGTTCTTC
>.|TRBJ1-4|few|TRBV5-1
CASSSAGATNEKLFF
TGCGCCAGCAGCTCTGCAGGGGCAACTAATGAAAAACTGTTTTTT
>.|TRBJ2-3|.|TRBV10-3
CAISDSPQGSSTDTQYF
TGTGCCATCAGTGACTCTCCTCAGGGGTCGAGCACAGATACGCAGTATTTT
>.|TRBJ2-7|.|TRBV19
CASSPRERPPYEQYF
TGTGCCAGTAGTCCCCGGGAGCGACCTCCCTACGAGCAGTACTTC
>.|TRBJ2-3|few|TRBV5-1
CASSSPRGGDTQYF
TGCGCCAGCAGCTCTCCGCGGGGAGGAGATACGCAGTATTTT